Below, 23 T cell receptor beta chains from the same sample are listed, as sequenced in a study of blood T cell repertoires in COVID-19. Method: immunoSEQ multiplex PCR; TCRdb's copy keeps in-frame clones and lacks some. The sample has approximately 320,000 clones; almost 85% are singletons. The material sequenced was peripheral blood. The receptors come from a human donor in a cohort sampled during active COVID-19.

This clone was detected only once. This sequence joins TRBV12-3 or TRBV12-4 and TRBJ2-3; TRBD1 matches 7 bases. The ends lost 10 bases at V and 1 base at J; junction bases unmatched: 5. The CDR3 loop spans 13 amino acids. The CDR3 loop reads CATSQGGTDTQYF. CDR3 sequence (DNA): TGTGCCACCTCCCAGGGGGGCACAGATACGCAGTATTTT.

The chain carries TRBV2 and TRBJ2-7; unclear D gene. This CDR3 spans 13 amino acids. V was clipped by 5 bases and J by 0 bases, with 8 bases between them. Per the germline V gene, CDR1 is SNHLY and CDR2 is FYNNEI. The CDR3 sequence is CASSLTSSYEQYF. The CDR3 nucleotides are TGTGCCAGCAGTCTTACGAGCTCCTACGAGCAGTACTTC.

CDR3 sequence (DNA): TGTGCCAGCAGTTACGGGGACAGGGCTAAGGCACCCCTCCACTTT. Protein sequence: CASSYGDRAKAPLHF. The J gene is TRBJ1-6, the V gene TRBV6-5, with 9 bases identical to TRBD1. The CDR3 contains 15 residues. The V gene's germline CDR1 is MNHEY and CDR2 SVGAGI. The J segment lost 11 bases and the V segment lost 2 bases, leaving 7 bases of the junction unmatched.

This clone was picked up a small number of times. The V and J genes are TRBV30 and TRBJ1-6; D is undetermined. From germline, CDR1 is GTSNPN and CDR2 SVGIG (reference sequence). This CDR3 has 13 amino acids. Trimming removed 2 bases from V and 8 bases from J, with 10 bases in between. The CDR3 reads CAWSTDRDSPLHF. CDR3 sequence (DNA): TGTGCCTGGAGTACGGATCGGGATTCACCCCTCCACTTT.

This chain uses TRBV7-8 with TRBJ1-2; 8 bases agree with TRBD1. The V gene end was trimmed by 4 bases and the J gene end by 8 bases; junction bases not matched to a gene: 6. The CDR3 is 13 residues long. The germline CDR1 and CDR2 sequences are SGHVS and FQNEAQ. The CDR3 loop is CASSSSGGLGYTF. DNA for the CDR3: TGTGCCAGCAGCTCCTCAGGGGGCTTGGGCTACACCTTC.

The CDR3 nucleotides read TGTGCCAGCAGCTTAAGGAGGGCTGGCAACTATGGCTACACCTTC. Its protein is CASSLRRAGNYGYTF. This rearrangement joins TRBV13 to TRBJ1-2; D remains ambiguous. Deletions cut 2 bases from V and 2 bases from J, with 12 bases between. Germline CDR1 PRHDT, CDR2 FYEKMQ (reference sequence). The CDR3 runs to 15 residues.

The chain joins TRBV19 to TRBJ1-5; unclear D gene. Germline V gene lookup returns CDR1 LNHDA and CDR2 SQIVND (reference sequence). The CDR3 length is 16 residues. Between the trimmed V and J ends, which lost 3 bases and 0 bases, there was a span of 12 bases. As DNA, the CDR3 is TGTGCCAGTAGTATTGGTTCCCAGAATAGCAATCAGCCCCAGCATTTT. Its protein product is CASSIGSQNSNQPQHF.

V and J are TRBV9 and TRBJ2-3; TRBD2 is a possible D gene (5 bases). Trimming removed 3 bases at V and 2 bases at J, with 13 bases between. The CDR3 has 15 residues. Germline V lookup: CDR1 SGDLS, CDR2 YYNGEE. The CDR3 loop reads CASSAILVTTDTQYF. CDR3 in DNA: TGTGCCAGCAGCGCCATACTAGTAACCACAGATACGCAGTATTTT. Full variable domain (outside the CDR3, taken from reference TRBV9 and TRBJ2-3): DSGVTQTPKHLITATGQRVTLRCSPRSGDLSVYWYQQSLDQGLQFLIQYYNGEERAKGNILERFSAQQFPDLHSELNLSSLELGDSALYFCASSAILVTTDTQYFGPGTRLTVL.

Remarks on this clone: One base away lies a much larger clone, so this may be a sequencing read error. This sample includes further DNA sequences coding for the same CDR3. The CDR3 nucleotides are TGTGCCAGCAGTTTAGGGGGGGGCACTGAAGCTTTCTTT. Amino acids: CASSLGGGTEAFF. The chain recombines TRBV12-3 or TRBV12-4 with TRBJ1-1, with D tentatively TRBD1 (5 bases). The CDR3 is 13 amino acids. Trimming pared 1 base from V and 4 bases from J, leaving 7 bases between.

V gene TRBV2 combines with J gene TRBJ2-7, with a weak D call TRBD2 (5 bases). The germline V and J ends were trimmed by 7 bases and 5 bases, with 18 bases remaining between them. The CDR3 extends over 14 amino acids. Germline V gene lookup returns CDR1 SNHLY and CDR2 FYNNEI. This CDR3 reads CASNGLAQEDEQYF. CDR3 in DNA: TGTGCCAGCAATGGGCTAGCCCAAGAAGACGAGCAGTACTTC.

The chain links TRBV4-1 to TRBJ1-5; tentatively, D is TRBD1 (6 bases). V was clipped by 2 bases and J by 5 bases, with 16 bases between them. The CDR3 totals 16 residues. Germline CDR1 MGHRA, CDR2 YSYEKL. CDR3 in amino acids: CASSQPTQGRDQPQHF. The CDR3 DNA is TGCGCCAGCAGCCAACCGACACAGGGAAGGGATCAGCCCCAGCATTTT.

The chain combines TRBV5-1 with TRBJ2-7; TRBD2 aligns across 8 bases. Germline CDR1 reads SGHRS; CDR2 reads YFSETQ. V lost 3 bases to trimming and J lost 2 bases; unmatched junction nucleotides: 7. The CDR3 covers 15 residues. This CDR3 is CASSSGLGGTYEQYF. In nucleotides, the CDR3 is TGCGCCAGCAGCTCGGGACTAGGGGGGACCTACGAGCAGTACTTC.

The chain uses TRBV14 and TRBJ2-7; D is unresolved. This CDR3 region has 12 residues. The V gene lost 1 base and the J gene lost 3 bases, with 4 bases spanning the gap. Germline CDR1 SGHDN, CDR2 FVKESK. This CDR3 is CASSQGSYEQYF. As DNA, the CDR3 is TGTGCCAGCAGCCAAGGCAGCTACGAGCAGTACTTC. The whole variable domain, filled in from reference TRBV14 and TRBJ2-7, reads EAGVTQFPSHSVIEKGQTVTLRCDPISGHDNLYWYRRVMGKEIKFLLHFVKESKQDESGMPNNRFLAERTGGTYSTLKVQPAELEDSGVYFCASSQGSYEQYFGPGTRLTVT.

The chain is built from TRBV29-1 and TRBJ2-5, with 8 bases aligning to TRBD2. J was trimmed by 8 bases and V by 3 bases; bases with no gene match: 8. This CDR3 has 13 amino acids. The germline V gene encodes CDR1 SQVTM and CDR2 ANQGSEA. The CDR3 nucleotides read TGCAGCGTTGAGGGCGGGGGGTCTCGAACCCAGTACTTC. This translates into CSVEGGGSRTQYF.

The V gene is TRBV20-1, the J gene TRBJ1-4; maybe TRBD1 (6 bases). The CDR3 runs 16 residues. The germline gives CDR1 DFQATT, CDR2 SNEGSKA (reference sequence). Trimming left V 3 bases short and J 7 bases short, with 21 bases between. DNA of the CDR3: TGCAGTGCTAGTCCGAACCAACAGGGTTTCGGTGAAAAACTGTTTTTT. Translating it yields CSASPNQQGFGEKLFF.

This chain connects TRBV14 to TRBJ1-2; D possibly corresponds to TRBD1 (6 bases). The ends were cut back, 4 bases at V and 0 bases at J, with 15 bases in the middle. The CDR3 extends over 16 amino acids. The germline CDR1 and CDR2 sequences are SGHDN and FVKESK. The CDR3 here is CASSLQGFNTNYGYTF. The CDR3 coding sequence is TGTGCCAGCAGCCTACAGGGTTTTAATACTAACTATGGCTACACCTTC.

The V and J genes are TRBV7-3 and TRBJ2-7, with D possibly matching TRBD2 (6 bases). Between the trimmed V and J ends, which lost 0 bases and 7 bases, there was a span of 7 bases. This CDR3 is built from 12 residues. Germline V gives CDR1 SGHTA, CDR2 FQGTGA. Written as DNA, the CDR3 is TGTGCCAGCAGCTTAACAGGGAGGGAGCAGTACTTC. This translates into CASSLTGREQYF.

The gene calls are TRBV6-5 and TRBJ2-7; no reliable D call. The germline gives CDR1 MNHEY, CDR2 SVGAGI. The CDR3 is 13 amino acids. The ends were cut back, 8 bases at V and 5 bases at J, with 16 bases in the middle. CDR3 protein: CASQTSRAHEQYF. Here the CDR3 DNA reads TGTGCCAGCCAAACCTCAAGAGCGCACGAGCAGTACTTC.

The genes are TRBV19 and TRBJ2-3; possible D gene TRBD2, 7 bases. Germline values: CDR1 LNHDA, CDR2 SQIVND (reference sequence). Deletions cut 4 bases from V and 4 bases from J, with 24 bases between. The CDR3 runs to 18 residues. This CDR3 reads CASSNEGGGLGVADTQYF. CDR3 nucleotides: TGTGCCAGTAGTAATGAGGGGGGGGGCCTTGGTGTGGCAGATACGCAGTATTTT.

The chain carries TRBV19 and TRBJ2-3, with 12 bases aligning to TRBD2. Germline CDR1 and CDR2: LNHDA and SQIVND (reference sequence). V lost 3 bases to trimming and J lost 5 bases; unmatched junction nucleotides: 6. The CDR3 consists of 16 residues. The CDR3 loop reads CASSMLLAGGLDTQYF. Here the CDR3 DNA reads TGTGCCAGTAGTATGTTACTAGCGGGGGGCCTAGATACGCAGTATTTT.

This rearrangement joins TRBV5-1 to TRBJ1-6; D is unclear. CDR1 SGHRS and CDR2 YFSETQ come from the germline V gene. Trimming took off 0 bases at V and 7 bases at J, with 8 bases between the two ends. The CDR3 loop spans 14 amino acids. The CDR3 is CASSLEKENSPLHF. The CDR3 DNA reads as TGCGCCAGCAGCTTGGAGAAGGAGAATTCACCCCTCCACTTT.

The chain is built from TRBV9 and TRBJ2-3, with a possible D match to TRBD2 (5 bases). The V end was cut by 0 bases, the J end by 0 bases, with 11 bases between. The CDR3 contains 16 residues. Germline CDR1 reads SGDLS; CDR2 reads YYNGEE. CDR3 loop: CASSVGTGSSTDTQYF. The CDR3 DNA reads as TGTGCCAGCAGCGTAGGGACGGGGTCTAGCACAGATACGCAGTATTTT. Full variable domain (remainder filled in from reference TRBV9 and TRBJ2-3): DSGVTQTPKHLITATGQRVTLRCSPRSGDLSVYWYQQSLDQGLQFLIQYYNGEERAKGNILERFSAQQFPDLHSELNLSSLELGDSALYFCASSVGTGSSTDTQYFGPGTRLTVL.

J is TRBJ2-2 and V is TRBV7-8; 9 bases agree with TRBD2. Germline V gene sequence: CDR1 SGHVS, CDR2 FQNEAQ. The CDR3 sequence is 15 residues long. The junction had 6 bases not matched to a gene; V was cut back by 6 bases and J by 4 bases. Here the CDR3 reads CASRIAGASTGELFF. The CDR3 bases are TGTGCCAGCAGAATAGCGGGGGCCTCCACCGGGGAGCTGTTTTTT.